The 31 T cell receptor beta chains listed next were all sequenced from one sample in a study of control samples from healthy donors and cancer patients. Repertoires were generated with immunoSEQ multiplex PCR, while TCRdb's copy carries only in-frame clones and drops some. The sample has some 90,000 clones, less than 90% seen once. The sample taken for sequencing was blood. These receptors were collected from a woman aged 60-75 years in good health.

This chain joins TRBV6-5 and TRBJ2-7; D is possibly TRBD2 (5 bases). Germline lookup yields CDR1 MNHEY and CDR2 SVGAGI. The CDR3 sequence is 14 residues long. The CDR3 sequence: CASSAAFGTYEQYF. CDR3 nucleotides: TGTGCGTCGTCAGCCGCCTTCGGGACCTACGAGCAGTACTTC.

This chain uses TRBV5-8 with TRBJ1-1; the D is unclear. CDR1 is SGHTS and CDR2 is YDEGEE in the germline V gene. Trimming removed 2 bases at V and 1 base at J, with 6 bases between. This CDR3 has 13 amino acids. The CDR3 spells CASSFRPNTEAFF. DNA of the CDR3: TGTGCCAGCAGCTTTAGGCCGAACACTGAAGCTTTCTTT.

This chain connects TRBV2 to TRBJ2-2; D not certain. Trimming cost V 0 bases and J 5 bases, with 10 bases left between them. Germline-derived CDR1 and CDR2 are SNHLY and FYNNEI. The CDR3 covers 15 residues. CDR3 nucleotides: TGTGCCAGCAGTGAAGCCCCCTACGGGACCGGGGAGCTGTTTTTT. Translating gives CASSEAPYGTGELFF. The variable domain in full, completed from reference TRBV2 and TRBJ2-2, reads EPEVTQTPSHQVTQMGQEVILRCVPISNHLYFYWYRQILGQKVEFLVSFYNNEISEKSEIFDDQFSVERPDGSNFTLKIRSTKLEDSAMYFCASSEAPYGTGELFFGEGSRLTVL.

The chain joins TRBV5-1 to TRBJ2-1; D is ambiguous. Deletions cut 0 bases from V and 10 bases from J, with 11 bases between. CDR1 is SGHRS and CDR2 is YFSETQ in the germline V gene. The CDR3 totals 13 residues. The CDR3 is CASSLDPLREQFF. In nucleotides, the CDR3 is TGCGCCAGCAGCTTGGACCCCCTTCGGGAGCAGTTCTTC.

V is TRBV5-1 and J is TRBJ1-3; D uncertain. The germline V gene encodes CDR1 SGHRS and CDR2 YFSETQ. Trimming cost V 4 bases and J 4 bases, with 9 bases left between them. The length of the CDR3 is 13 residues. CDR3 protein: CASSMDVGNTIYF. In nucleotides, the CDR3 is TGCGCCAGCAGCATGGACGTAGGAAACACCATATATTTT. The complete variable domain, with remaining parts taken from reference TRBV5-1 and TRBJ1-3, reads KAGVTQTPRYLIKTRGQQVTLSCSPISGHRSVSWYQQTPGQGLQFLFEYFSETQRNKGNFPGRFSGRQFSNSRSEMNVSTLELGDSALYLCASSMDVGNTIYFGEGSWLTVV.

The chain combines TRBV18 with TRBJ1-2; a possible D gene is TRBD1 (5 bases). This CDR3 has 15 residues. Germline V gene sequence: CDR1 KGHSH, CDR2 LQKENI. V was shortened by 6 bases and J by 7 bases, with 21 bases between the two germline ends. CDR3 sequence (DNA): TGTGCCAGCTCCCAAACACCAGGGAGGGAGGCTGGCTACACCTTC. Amino acid sequence: CASSQTPGREAGYTF.

The chain carries TRBV25-1 and TRBJ2-1; the D gene is possibly TRBD1 (5 bases). The germline CDR1 and CDR2 sequences are MGHDK and SYGVNS. V was shortened by 6 bases and J by 8 bases, with 11 bases between the two germline ends. CDR3 size: 12 residues. This CDR3 is CASRGRGYEQFF. In nucleotides, the CDR3 is TGTGCCAGCAGGGGTAGGGGTTATGAGCAGTTCTTC.

The chain combines TRBV5-6 with TRBJ2-1; TRBD2 aligns across 12 bases. The CDR3 is 15 amino acids. V lost 5 bases to trimming and J lost 8 bases; unmatched junction nucleotides: 8. Germline loops: CDR1 SGHDT, CDR2 YYEEEE. DNA for the CDR3: TGTGCCAGCAGAATGACTAGCGGGAGTTTCTATGAGCAGTTCTTC. It yields the protein CASRMTSGSFYEQFF.

The gene calls are TRBV5-8 and TRBJ1-3; D remains ambiguous. CDR3 length equals 16 residues. The germline V gene encodes CDR1 SGHTS and CDR2 YDEGEE. Trimming cost V 5 bases and J 0 bases, with 15 bases left between them. This CDR3 is CASSPWTSRSGNTIYF. CDR3 DNA sequence: TGTGCCAGCAGTCCTTGGACGAGCCGCTCTGGAAACACCATATATTTT.

The chain links TRBV11-2 to TRBJ2-5; a possible D gene is TRBD2 (7 bases). This CDR3 spans 15 amino acids. V lost 6 bases and J 1 base, leaving 15 bases between the germline ends. Germline CDR1 and CDR2: SGHAT and FQNNGV. The CDR3 loop reads CASSGPRGGQETQYF. The DNA for the CDR3 is TGTGCCAGCAGTGGCCCAAGGGGGGGCCAAGAGACCCAGTACTTC.

The rearrangement links TRBV7-2 to TRBJ2-7; D is unresolved. The CDR3 spans 11 residues. Germline assignment: CDR1 SGHTA and CDR2 FQGNSA. V was trimmed by 3 bases and J by 7 bases, leaving 7 bases between them. CDR3 loop: CASSFGQEQYF. CDR3 DNA: TGTGCCAGCAGCTTCGGCCAAGAGCAGTACTTC.

This clone has just one count. The J gene is TRBJ1-4, the V gene TRBV7-9; unclear D gene. Trimming removed 5 bases at V and 5 bases at J, with 15 bases between. The length of the CDR3 is 15 residues. Germline lookup yields CDR1 SEHNR and CDR2 FQNEAQ (reference sequence). The CDR3 sequence: CASSPDSLRNEKLFF. CDR3 DNA sequence: TGTGCCAGCAGCCCGGACTCTCTCCGGAATGAAAAACTGTTTTTT.

This clone has more than one count but fewer than ten. The rearrangement joins TRBV27 to TRBJ1-1, with TRBD1 as a possible D gene (6 bases). Germline values: CDR1 MNHEY, CDR2 SMNVEV (reference sequence). Trimming left V 6 bases short and J 5 bases short, with 10 bases between. CDR3 length: 12 amino acids. In nucleotides, the CDR3 is TGTGCCAGCAGACAGGGTCAGACTGAAGCTTTCTTT. It codes for CASRQGQTEAFF.

The genes are TRBV3-1 (or the pseudogene TRBV3-2) and TRBJ1-4; TRBD1 matches 7 bases. Per germline, CDR1 LGHDT and CDR2 YNNKEL (reference sequence). V lost 5 bases and J lost 10; bases outside the gene matches: 10. The CDR3 loop spans 14 amino acids. The DNA for the CDR3 is TGTGCCAGCAGCACAGACAGGGAAGCGAGAAAACTGTTTTTT. The encoded protein is CASSTDREARKLFF.

J is TRBJ1-1 and V is TRBV2, with D perhaps TRBD1 (5 bases). The germline V gene encodes CDR1 SNHLY and CDR2 FYNNEI. The CDR3 consists of 15 residues. V lost 4 bases, J lost 1 base, and 13 bases lay in between. The CDR3 sequence: CASSGAAGPNTEAFF. The CDR3, as DNA: TGTGCCAGCAGTGGGGCAGCAGGGCCGAACACTGAAGCTTTCTTT.

V usage is TRBV2 and J usage is TRBJ1-6; tentative D call: TRBD1 (6 bases). V was clipped by 6 bases and J by 4 bases, with 10 bases between them. The CDR3 is 14 residues long. Germline V gives CDR1 SNHLY, CDR2 FYNNEI. The CDR3 nucleotides read TGTGCCAGCAGGGGGACACCGTATAATTCACCCCTCCACTTT. It yields the protein CASRGTPYNSPLHF.

This sequence joins TRBV5-1 and TRBJ2-1; 8 bases map to TRBD2. The CDR3 loop spans 13 amino acids. Looked up from germline, CDR1 is SGHRS and CDR2 is YFSETQ. Unmatched junction bases numbered 6, after V lost 7 bases and J lost 6 bases. CDR3 residues: CASAVAGSNEQFF. The CDR3, as DNA: TGCGCCAGCGCAGTAGCGGGAAGCAATGAGCAGTTCTTC.

The rearrangement joins TRBV7-2 to TRBJ1-2; the D is unclear. CDR1 and CDR2 from the germline V gene are SGHTA and FQGNSA. Deletions cut 5 bases from V and 7 bases from J, with 23 bases between. The CDR3 is 16 amino acids. This CDR3 reads CASSPLLEAIPLGYTF. CDR3 nucleotides: TGTGCCAGCAGCCCCCTCCTGGAAGCCATCCCCCTTGGCTACACCTTC.

The chain recombines TRBV5-1 with TRBJ1-2; TRBD1 agrees at 7 bases. Germline CDR1 SGHRS, CDR2 YFSETQ. The J segment lost 1 base and the V segment lost 4 bases, leaving 7 bases of the junction unmatched. CDR3 length equals 15 residues. This CDR3 is CASSLGQPLNYGYTF. The CDR3 DNA sequence: TGCGCCAGCAGCCTGGGACAGCCCCTTAACTATGGCTACACCTTC.

This chain connects TRBV25-1 to TRBJ2-1, with D perhaps given as TRBD1 or TRBD2 (5 bases each). The CDR3 contains 15 residues. V was cut by 4 bases and J by 4 bases, with 14 bases left in between. CDR1 is MGHDK, CDR2 SYGVNS, per germline. CDR3 DNA: TGTGCCAGCAGTGGGGGGTCCCTGCCATACAATGAGCAGTTCTTC. Encoded protein: CASSGGSLPYNEQFF.

The chain carries TRBV7-2 and TRBJ2-5, with TRBD1 identical over 7 bases. The CDR3 is made up of 13 amino acids. Germline V gives CDR1 SGHTA, CDR2 FQGNSA. V dropped 1 base and J dropped 4; count of bases not matched to a gene: 0. The CDR3 spells CASSLGQGETQYF. In DNA, the CDR3 is TGTGCCAGCAGCTTAGGACAGGGAGAGACCCAGTACTTC. Using reference TRBV7-2 and TRBJ2-5 for the parts outside the CDR3, the full variable domain is GAGVSQSPSNKVTEKGKDVELRCDPISGHTALYWYRQSLGQGLEFLIYFQGNSAPDKSGLPSDRFSAERTGGSVSTLTIQRTQQEDSAVYLCASSLGQGETQYFGPGTRLLVL.

The V gene is TRBV10-2, the J gene TRBJ2-1; maybe TRBD1 (6 bases). Trimming took off 3 bases at V and 0 bases at J, with 9 bases between the two ends. CDR3 length: 15 residues. Germline-derived CDR1 and CDR2 are WSHSY and SAAADI. CDR3 in DNA: TGCGCCAGCAGTGAAGACAGGAGCTCCTACAATGAGCAGTTCTTC. The encoded protein is CASSEDRSSYNEQFF.

The chain recombines TRBV25-1 with TRBJ2-3; 7 bases map to TRBD1. The CDR3 has 14 residues. Germline CDR1 reads MGHDK; CDR2 reads SYGVNS. The trim removed 10 bases at V and 0 bases at J, leaving 7 bases unmatched. The chain's CDR3 is CATLGQTSTDTQYF. CDR3 in DNA: TGTGCCACCCTGGGACAGACTAGCACAGATACGCAGTATTTT.

V usage is TRBV30 and J usage is TRBJ2-1, with unresolved D. Germline assignment: CDR1 GTSNPN and CDR2 SVGIG (reference sequence). The CDR3 consists of 11 residues. Trimming cost V 5 bases and J 5 bases, with 7 bases left between them. CDR3 residues: CAWGKDNEQFF. The CDR3 nucleotides read TGTGCCTGGGGTAAGGACAATGAGCAGTTCTTC.

The chain employs TRBV7-9 and TRBJ2-7; 9 bases are a match to TRBD1. With 3 bases clipped from V and 5 bases from J, the junction kept 8 bases outside the gene matches. Germline CDR1 and CDR2: SEHNR and FQNEAQ (reference sequence). This CDR3 contains 15 residues. The CDR3 sequence: CASSLGGQGGNEQYF. The CDR3 DNA follows: TGTGCCAGCAGCTTGGGGGGACAGGGAGGAAACGAGCAGTACTTC.

This chain uses TRBV4-1 with TRBJ1-1, with D unclear. The CDR3 has 13 amino acids. V was cut by 0 bases and J by 1 base, with 3 bases left in between. The germline CDR1 and CDR2 sequences are MGHRA and YSYEKL. CDR3 sequence (DNA): TGCGCCAGCAGCCAAGATCCGAACACTGAAGCTTTCTTT. Its translation is CASSQDPNTEAFF.

V is TRBV7-2 and J is TRBJ2-7; D gene uncertain. Germline lookup yields CDR1 SGHTA and CDR2 FQGNSA. The CDR3 has 11 amino acids. V lost 4 bases to trimming and J lost 3 bases, with 4 bases between them. The DNA for the CDR3 is TGTGCCAGCAGCTACTACTACGAGCAGTACTTC. Encoded protein: CASSYYYEQYF.

This chain uses TRBV19 with TRBJ2-6, with no clear D. CDR1 and CDR2 from the germline V gene are LNHDA and SQIVND (reference sequence). The ends were cut back, 8 bases at V and 0 bases at J, with 8 bases in the middle. There are 14 residues in the CDR3. The chain's CDR3 is CASQLRSGANVLTF. CDR3 in DNA: TGTGCCAGTCAACTGCGCTCTGGGGCCAACGTCCTGACTTTC.

The V call is TRBV30, the J call TRBJ2-1; unclear D gene. This CDR3 comprises 14 residues. The V gene's germline CDR1 is GTSNPN and CDR2 SVGIG (reference sequence). The CDR3 protein is CAYARVPFYNEQFF. The CDR3 bases are TGTGCTTACGCCCGCGTTCCCTTCTACAATGAGCAGTTCTTC.

J is TRBJ2-5 and V is TRBV4-2; maybe TRBD2 (6 bases). Looked up from germline, CDR1 is LGHNA and CDR2 is YNFKEQ. Trimming cost V 0 bases and J 3 bases, with 14 bases left between them. The CDR3 totals 16 residues. The CDR3 sequence: CASSQEVVRREETQYF. Here the CDR3 DNA reads TGTGCCAGCAGCCAAGAGGTAGTACGGAGGGAAGAGACCCAGTACTTC.

The rearrangement uses TRBV9 and TRBJ2-3; a possible D gene is TRBD2 (6 bases). V lost 0 bases to trimming and J lost 3 bases, with 11 bases between them. From germline, CDR1 is SGDLS and CDR2 YYNGEE. The CDR3 is made up of 15 amino acids. The CDR3 region is CASSVGVAETDTQYF. CDR3 bases: TGTGCCAGCAGCGTAGGAGTAGCGGAGACAGATACGCAGTATTTT.